The clone carrying this TCR beta chain was detected ten times or more. What it recognizes is unknown. A universal primer binding site was introduced by template switching. The final cDNA contained unique molecular identifiers. In TCRdb, the 5' RACE reads were re-called with MiXCR into one record per CDR3 protein. The sample includes some 760,000 distinct CDR3 sequences, around a sixth of them seen just once. CDR1 is MNHEY and CDR2 is SVGAGI in the germline V gene. Trimming pared 0 bases from V and 8 bases from J, leaving 14 bases between. CDR3 length: 14 amino acids. These data are taken from a study of identical twins. Healthy Caucasians were all of the donors. Broader study findings: Out-of-frame TCR alpha sharing in monozygotic twins exceeded recombination model predictions.

The same sample was also used in a study of T cells expressing NK-cell markers.

Sequencing was done on a sample of PBMCs. This sequence originates from a woman between 18 and 29 years old in good health. This sequence joins TRBV6-5 and TRBJ2-7, with D perhaps TRBD1 (6 bases). The DNA for the CDR3 is TGTGCCAGCAGTTACTCCAAACAGGGTGCAAAGCAGTACTTC. The encoded protein is CASSYSKQGAKQYF.